The 7 T cell receptor beta chains below come from one sample, sequenced in a study of shared clonotypes between healthy human individuals. The protocol was immunoSEQ multiplex PCR, while the TCRdb copy is restricted to in-frame clones and leaves out a portion. This sample has approximately 940,000 clones, with approximately 80% found just once. The sample consisted of memory CD4+ T cells sorted from blood. Regarding subset: CD45RA-negative fraction. The receptors were sampled from a man younger than 30 in good health.

V gene TRBV5-4 combines with J gene TRBJ2-5; D remains unclear. This CDR3 contains 13 residues. CDR1 and CDR2 (germline): SGHNT, YYREEE (reference sequence). Between the trimmed V and J ends, which lost 1 base and 5 bases, there was a span of 9 bases. DNA for the CDR3: TGTGCCAGCAGCTTGTCTGTACGCGAGACCCAGTACTTC. It is translated as CASSLSVRETQYF.

The chain is built from TRBV6-5 and TRBJ2-3; unclear D gene. Trimming removed 5 bases from V and 5 bases from J, with 17 bases in between. Per the germline V gene, CDR1 is MNHEY and CDR2 is SVGAGI. This CDR3 region has 15 residues. DNA of the CDR3: TGTGCCAGCAGTCCCGCGACTGGAGATGGAGATACGCAGTATTTT. Its protein is CASSPATGDGDTQYF.

The genes are TRBV30 and TRBJ2-7; 8 nucleotides match TRBD1. Per the germline V gene, CDR1 is GTSNPN and CDR2 is SVGIG (reference sequence). The junction had 8 bases not matched to a gene; V was cut back by 0 bases and J by 4 bases. The CDR3 runs to 15 residues. CDR3 protein: CAWSVAQGARYEQYF. CDR3 nucleotides: TGTGCCTGGAGTGTGGCCCAGGGGGCAAGGTACGAGCAGTACTTC.

The chain recombines TRBV5-5 with TRBJ1-2, with 7 bases fitting TRBD1. Trimming cost V 0 bases and J 1 base; bases outside gene matches: 3. The CDR3 is made up of 15 amino acids. Germline CDR1 and CDR2: SGHKS and YYEKEE (reference sequence). CDR3 amino acids: CASSLAAGGNYGYTF. In DNA form, the CDR3 reads TGTGCCAGCAGCTTGGCGGCAGGGGGTAACTATGGCTACACCTTC. The full variable domain, completed using reference TRBV5-5 and TRBJ1-2, is DAGVTQSPTHLIKTRGQQVTLRCSPISGHKSVSWYQQVLGQGPQFIFQYYEKEERGRGNFPDRFSARQFPNYSSELNVNALLLGDSALYLCASSLAAGGNYGYTFGSGTRLTVV.

The gene calls are TRBV7-8 and TRBJ1-2; D unresolved. V was shortened by 5 bases and J by 11 bases, with 21 bases between the two germline ends. Germline values: CDR1 SGHVS, CDR2 FQNEAQ. The CDR3 runs to 14 residues. In DNA form, the CDR3 reads TGTGCCAGCAGCCAAAACTCCGTGACGGGCGGTTACACCTTC. This encodes CASSQNSVTGGYTF.

The chain couples TRBV7-9 to TRBJ1-4; 7 nucleotides agree with TRBD1. This CDR3 contains 14 residues. Germline V gene data show CDR1 as SEHNR and CDR2 as FQNEAQ (reference sequence). V lost 1 base, J lost 4 bases, and 0 bases stayed unmatched. In DNA, the CDR3 is TGTGCCAGCAGCTTAGACAGGGGTAATGAAAAACTGTTTTTT. As protein: CASSLDRGNEKLFF.

Worth noting for this clone: The sample holds other DNA sequences that translate to the same CDR3. This chain uses TRBV29-1 with TRBJ2-2; the D is unclear. This CDR3 comprises 11 residues. Germline CDR1 and CDR2: SQVTM and ANQGSEA. Trimming removed 5 bases from V and 3 bases from J, with 4 bases in between. The CDR3 protein is CSVRDTGELFF. CDR3 sequence (DNA): TGCAGCGTTCGGGACACCGGGGAGCTGTTTTTT.